The clone carrying this TCR beta chain was seen ten or more times. The sample originates from a study of regulatory T cells in long-lasting Graves disease. Germline V gives CDR1 SGHAT, CDR2 FQDESV (reference sequence). The CDR3 consists of 11 residues. V lost 6 bases and J lost 2, with 4 bases in between. As to time point: persistent/refractory GD, antithyroid drugs over 5 years with positive TRAb. Researchers made the TCR library from RNA that was extracted from PBMCs. Building the TCR beta libraries relied on iRepertoire HTBI primers, and CDR3 regions underwent Arm-PCR. TCRdb re-derived calls from the multiplex PCR reads in MiXCR, one entry per CDR3 protein. The profile shows roughly 500,000 distinct CDR3 sequences, about 22% of them singletons.

This receptor was obtained from a female donor with Graves disease. J is TRBJ1-2 and V is TRBV11-1; D not resolved. Specimen: peripheral blood mononuclear cells (PBMCs), collected when the disease was refractory, from a patient treated with antithyroid drugs. The CDR3 region has the DNA TGTGCCAGCAGGGACAACTATGGCTACACCTTC. Encoded protein: CASRDNYGYTF.